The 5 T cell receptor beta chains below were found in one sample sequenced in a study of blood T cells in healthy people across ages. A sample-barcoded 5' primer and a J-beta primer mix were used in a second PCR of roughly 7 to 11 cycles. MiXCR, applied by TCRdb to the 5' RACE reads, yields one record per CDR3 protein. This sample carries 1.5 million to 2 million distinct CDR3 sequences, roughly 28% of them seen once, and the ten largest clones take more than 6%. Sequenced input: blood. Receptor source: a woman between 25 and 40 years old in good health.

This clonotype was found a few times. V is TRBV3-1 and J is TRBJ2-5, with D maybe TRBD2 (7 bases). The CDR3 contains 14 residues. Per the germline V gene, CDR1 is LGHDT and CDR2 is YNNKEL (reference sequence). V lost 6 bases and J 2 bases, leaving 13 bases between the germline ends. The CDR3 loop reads CASRGAGAQETQYF. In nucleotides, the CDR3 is TGTGCCAGCAGGGGGGCGGGGGCACAAGAGACCCAGTACTTC.

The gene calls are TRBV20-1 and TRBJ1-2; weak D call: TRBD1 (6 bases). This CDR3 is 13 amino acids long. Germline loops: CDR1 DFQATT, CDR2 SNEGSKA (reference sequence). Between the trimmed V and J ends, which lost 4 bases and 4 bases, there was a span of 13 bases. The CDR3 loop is CSATTGNPYGYTF. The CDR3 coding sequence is TGCAGTGCTACCACAGGGAACCCCTATGGCTACACCTTC.

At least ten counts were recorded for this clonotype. The CDR3 region has the DNA TGTGCCATCAGTGAGTCCCGAGGCTACAATGAGCAGTTCTTC. It translates to CAISESRGYNEQFF. V is TRBV10-3 and J is TRBJ2-1, with unresolved D. Trimming took off 0 bases at V and 3 bases at J, with 6 bases between the two ends. Germline V gene lookup returns CDR1 ENHRY and CDR2 SYGVKD. The CDR3 extends over 14 amino acids.

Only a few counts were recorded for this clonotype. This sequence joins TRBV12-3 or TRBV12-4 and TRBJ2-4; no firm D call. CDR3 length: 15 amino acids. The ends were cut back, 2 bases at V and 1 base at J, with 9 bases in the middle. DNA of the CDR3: TGTGCCAGCAGTTTACTACCCCCGGCCAAAAACATTCAGTACTTC. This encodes CASSLLPPAKNIQYF.

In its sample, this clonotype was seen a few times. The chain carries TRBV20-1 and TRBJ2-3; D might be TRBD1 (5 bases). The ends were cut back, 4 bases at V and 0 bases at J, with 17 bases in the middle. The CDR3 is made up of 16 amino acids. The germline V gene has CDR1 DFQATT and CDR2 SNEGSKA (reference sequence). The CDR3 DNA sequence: TGCAGTGCTACCCAAAGACAGTCTGATAGCACAGATACGCAGTATTTT. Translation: CSATQRQSDSTDTQYF.